The clone carrying this T cell receptor (beta chain) has only one observation. This record belongs to a study of technical replicates of blood from a handful of donors. Method: immunoSEQ multiplex PCR; TCRdb's copy keeps in-frame clones and lacks some. This sample has tens of thousands of clones; approximately 92% occur once, and the top ten carry 0.42%. V lost 3 bases, J lost 2 bases, and 5 bases stayed unmatched. CDR1 is SGDLS and CDR2 is YYNGEE in the germline V gene. There are 15 residues in the CDR3. This chain uses TRBV9 with TRBJ1-2, with 9 positions matching TRBD1. The clonotype comes from a human donor in good health. The specimen sequenced was T cells isolated from PBMCs. CDR3 in amino acids: CASSAGQGENYGYTF. DNA for the CDR3: TGTGCCAGCAGCGCGGGACAGGGCGAAAACTATGGCTACACCTTC.